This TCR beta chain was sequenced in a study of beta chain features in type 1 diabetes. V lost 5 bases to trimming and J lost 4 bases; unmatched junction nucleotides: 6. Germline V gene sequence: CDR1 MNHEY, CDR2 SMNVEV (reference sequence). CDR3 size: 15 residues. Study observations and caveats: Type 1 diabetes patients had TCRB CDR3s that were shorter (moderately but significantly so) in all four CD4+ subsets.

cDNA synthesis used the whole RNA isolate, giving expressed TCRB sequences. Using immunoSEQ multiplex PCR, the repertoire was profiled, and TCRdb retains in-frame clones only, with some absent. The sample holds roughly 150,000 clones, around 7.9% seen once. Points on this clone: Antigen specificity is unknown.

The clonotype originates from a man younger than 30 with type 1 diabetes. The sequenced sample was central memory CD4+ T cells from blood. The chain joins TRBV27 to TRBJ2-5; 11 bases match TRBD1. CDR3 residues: CASSPGTGGAETQYF. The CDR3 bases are TGTGCCAGCAGTCCCGGGACAGGGGGTGCAGAGACCCAGTACTTC.